The following is a TCR beta chain sequence with its context. Its antigen is undetermined. The ends were cut back, 0 bases at V and 9 bases at J, with 11 bases in the middle. CDR3 length: 13 residues. CDR1 and CDR2 from the germline V gene are SEHNR and FQNEAQ (reference sequence). This record belongs to a study of cytomegalovirus exposure and HLA in healthy donors. General study results and limits: Among the CMV-associated chains, a few were confirmed in vitro as specific for CMV antigens. According to the study, roughly 160 TCR beta chains were cytomegalovirus-associated.

Sequencing used immunoSEQ multiplex PCR; TCRdb keeps in-frame clones, though not all of them. The sample records roughly 330,000 clones, approximately 86% being singletons. J is TRBJ1-1 and V is TRBV7-9; tentatively, D is TRBD1 (5 bases). Sequencing used PBMCs. This sequence was found in a woman aged 30 to 39 in good health and CMV-seropositive. The CDR3 sequence is CASSLALEGQAFF. For the CDR3, the DNA is TGTGCCAGCAGCTTAGCACTCGAGGGACAAGCTTTCTTT.